This record covers a single TCR beta chain. Antigen unknown. TCRdb re-derived calls from the reads in MiXCR, one entry per CDR3 protein. The sample holds about 770,000 distinct CDR3 sequences, 29% seen once. This sample is drawn from a study of T cell repertoires in cytomegalovirus infection. In the study overall: Both CMV infection and a matching HLA type were indicated by public TCR beta signatures. Study-wide findings and caveats: The cumulative frequency of public TCR beta families identified carriers of CMV plus the relevant HLA.

The sequence was collected from a human donor in good health (CMV status not recorded). Some clones in this sample may be carry-over from other donors' samples. The sample consisted of cultured CD8+ T cells from PBMCs, taken from culture after CMV antigen stimulation.

The CDR3 here is CSVDRGQYGYTF. The CDR3 coding sequence is TGCAGCGTTGACAGGGGGCAATATGGCTACACCTTC. This chain links TRBV29-1 with TRBJ1-2; the match to TRBD1 covers 8 bases. The CDR3 is made up of 12 amino acids. V shed 3 bases, J shed 5 bases, and the junction held 2 bases outside the gene matches. Germline CDR1 reads SQVTM; CDR2 reads ANQGSEA.